A single sample is the source of the 14 T cell receptor beta chains below, sequenced in a study of identical twins. TCRdb reprocessed the 5' RACE reads via MiXCR and lists one record per CDR3 protein. The sample shows approximately 94,000 distinct CDR3 sequences, under 6.5% of them seen only once. The material sequenced was memory T cells sorted from blood. These receptor sequences come from a woman in her forties or fifties in good health.

V and J are TRBV3-1 and TRBJ1-2; TRBD1 is a possible D gene (6 bases). The CDR3 loop spans 14 amino acids. Deletions cut 5 bases from V and 13 bases from J, with 23 bases between. In germline, CDR1 is LGHDT, CDR2 YNNKEL (reference sequence). CDR3 in amino acids: CASSKNPQGERSTF. The CDR3 coding sequence is TGTGCCAGCAGCAAAAATCCACAGGGTGAAAGGAGCACCTTC.

This clonotype came up many times. The rearrangement joins TRBV5-1 to TRBJ2-3, with TRBD1 matching over 8 bases. The length of the CDR3 is 16 residues. Germline V lookup: CDR1 SGHRS, CDR2 YFSETQ. V gave up 2 bases and J gave up 5 bases; unmatched junction bases: 10. This CDR3 reads CASSLPTGGSEDTQYF. The CDR3 DNA sequence: TGCGCCAGCAGCTTACCCACAGGGGGAAGCGAAGATACGCAGTATTTT.

A word on this clonotype: A clone one base away is much larger, so this may be a read error. J is TRBJ1-1 and V is TRBV12-3 or TRBV12-4; no reliable D call. The CDR3 loop spans 14 amino acids. The CDR3 region is CACKAQSMNPEAFF. CDR3 nucleotide sequence: TGTGCCTGCAAGGCGCAGAGCATGAACCCTGAAGCTTTCTTT.

This clonotype was seen a handful of times. The CDR3, as DNA: TGTGCCAGCAGCTTGATTTGGGTAGGATCGAACACCGGGGAGCTGTTTTTT. It is translated as CASSLIWVGSNTGELFF. V usage is TRBV5-5 and J usage is TRBJ2-2; D gene uncertain. V was cut by 1 base and J by 0 bases, with 13 bases left in between. Germline V lookup: CDR1 SGHKS, CDR2 YYEKEE (reference sequence). CDR3 size: 17 residues.

This clonotype was picked up many times. The chain employs TRBV7-2 and TRBJ2-3, with unresolved D. V lost 5 bases and J 2 bases, leaving 5 bases between the germline ends. This CDR3 region has 12 residues. From germline, CDR1 is SGHTA and CDR2 FQGNSA. The DNA for the CDR3 is TGTGCCAGCAGCCCCCACACAGATACGCAGTATTTT. It specifies CASSPHTDTQYF.

This chain uses TRBV20-1 with TRBJ2-3; 10 bases line up with TRBD2. Per the germline V gene, CDR1 is DFQATT and CDR2 is SNEGSKA (reference sequence). V lost 1 base, J lost 4 bases, and 11 bases stayed unmatched. CDR3 length: 17 amino acids. CDR3: CSARGVSGRALADTQYF. The CDR3 bases are TGCAGTGCTAGAGGTGTAAGCGGGAGGGCCCTCGCAGATACGCAGTATTTT.

J is TRBJ1-2 and V is TRBV14; D gene unclear. This CDR3 contains 13 residues. The V and J ends lost 0 bases and 8 bases respectively, with 10 bases between them. The V gene's germline CDR1 is SGHDN and CDR2 FVKESK. CDR3 loop: CASSQDLEGGYTF. The CDR3 DNA reads as TGTGCCAGCAGCCAAGATCTCGAGGGCGGCTACACCTTC.

This clonotype was observed at least ten times. The J gene is TRBJ1-1, the V gene TRBV15; D uncertain. The CDR3 is 14 amino acids. Trimming left V 2 bases short and J 1 base short, with 8 bases between. Germline V CDR1 and CDR2: LNHNV, YYDKDF (reference sequence). CDR3 amino acids: CATSRHEQNTEAFF. CDR3 nucleotides: TGTGCCACCAGCAGACATGAGCAGAACACTGAAGCTTTCTTT.

This clonotype was counted at least ten times. The chain recombines TRBV30 with TRBJ2-5; D gene ambiguous. This CDR3 has 13 amino acids. V gave up 4 bases and J gave up 1 base, with 10 bases separating them. Germline CDR1 reads GTSNPN; CDR2 reads SVGIG (reference sequence). CDR3 in DNA: TGTGCCTGGAACGGGCAAGGCCAAGAGACCCAGTACTTC. Its translation: CAWNGQGQETQYF.

In this sample, this clonotype turned up a few times. V and J are TRBV19 and TRBJ1-2, with D possibly TRBD1 on 6 matching bases. In germline, CDR1 is LNHDA, CDR2 SQIVND (reference sequence). The CDR3 runs 16 residues. The V end lost 3 bases, the J end lost 0 bases, and 14 bases lay between the germline ends. The DNA for the CDR3 is TGTGCCAGTAGTATCCCTGGACAGAAAGCTAACTATGGCTACACCTTC. Its protein product is CASSIPGQKANYGYTF.

This clonotype occurred many times. J is TRBJ1-4 and V is TRBV7-9, with D uncertain. V lost 3 bases to trimming and J lost 8 bases, with 13 bases between them. Per germline, CDR1 SEHNR and CDR2 FQNEAQ (reference sequence). The CDR3 extends over 14 amino acids. The CDR3 coding sequence is TGTGCCAGCAGCTTCAGACAAGAGGAGGAAAAACTGTTTTTT. It codes for CASSFRQEEEKLFF. Full variable domain (outside the CDR3, taken from reference TRBV7-9 and TRBJ1-4): DTGVSQNPRHKITKRGQNVTFRCDPISEHNRLYWYRQTLGQGPEFLTYFQNEAQLEKSRLLSDRFSAERPKGSFSTLEIQRTEQGDSAMYLCASSFRQEEEKLFFGSGTQLSVL.

This clonotype has at least ten counts. V is TRBV5-1 and J is TRBJ2-3, with 12 positions matching TRBD2. This CDR3 has 15 amino acids. With V trimmed by 2 bases and J by 7 bases, 5 bases remained unmatched. Looked up from germline, CDR1 is SGHRS and CDR2 is YFSETQ. The DNA for the CDR3 is TGCGCCAGCAGCTTTGGAACTAGCGGGGGGAATACGCAGTATTTT. Translation: CASSFGTSGGNTQYF. The whole variable domain, filled in from reference TRBV5-1 and TRBJ2-3, reads KAGVTQTPRYLIKTRGQQVTLSCSPISGHRSVSWYQQTPGQGLQFLFEYFSETQRNKGNFPGRFSGRQFSNSRSEMNVSTLELGDSALYLCASSFGTSGGNTQYFGPGTRLTVL.

This clonotype was seen a handful of times. The chain couples TRBV6-5 to TRBJ2-5, with D perhaps TRBD1 (5 bases). The V end lost 1 base, the J end lost 4 bases, and 10 bases lay between the germline ends. CDR1 is MNHEY and CDR2 is SVGAGI in the germline V gene. The CDR3 covers 14 residues. This CDR3 reads CASSYWLQGETQYF. The CDR3 bases are TGTGCCAGCAGTTACTGGTTGCAGGGAGAGACCCAGTACTTC.

This clonotype has just a few counts. The J gene is TRBJ2-1, the V gene TRBV12-3 or TRBV12-4, with a possible D match to TRBD1 (5 bases). The CDR3 length is 11 residues. Trimming took off 6 bases at V and 10 bases at J, with 10 bases between the two ends. CDR3 protein: CASSQGLEQFF. CDR3 coding DNA: TGTGCCAGCAGCCAGGGTTTAGAGCAGTTCTTC.